This T cell receptor beta chain was documented in a study of blood T cells in healthy people across ages. Whole-study findings and limits: When set beside aged donors, long-lived donors presented more naive CD4+ cells and higher diversity. Observed TCR beta diversity showed a strong correlation with the percentage of naive T cells as measured by flow cytometry.

There are 15 residues in the CDR3. Trimming took off 2 bases at V and 2 bases at J, with 11 bases between the two ends. Germline CDR1 SNHLY, CDR2 FYNNEI. Every sample had a minimum of 6.5 million PBMCs isolated. A J-beta primer mix and a sample-barcoded 5' primer were used in a second PCR of roughly 7 to 12 cycles. TCRdb analysed the 5' RACE reads with MiXCR anew, one entry per CDR3 protein. The sample lists about 1 million distinct CDR3 sequences; less than 50% were seen once. A note on this clonotype: Its target is unknown.

This receptor was identified in a woman aged 55-75 years in good health. The rearrangement joins TRBV2 to TRBJ2-3, with D perhaps matching TRBD1 (7 bases). Input material: blood. Written as DNA, the CDR3 is TGTGCCAGCAGTGAACAGGGGGGAAACACAGATACGCAGTATTTT. Residues: CASSEQGGNTDTQYF. Filled out from reference TRBV2 and TRBJ2-3, the complete variable domain reads EPEVTQTPSHQVTQMGQEVILRCVPISNHLYFYWYRQILGQKVEFLVSFYNNEISEKSEIFDDQFSVERPDGSNFTLKIRSTKLEDSAMYFCASSEQGGNTDTQYFGPGTRLTVL.